These 18 T cell receptor beta chains were sequenced from one sample in a study of response to subunit inactivated influenza vaccine. MiXCR, applied by TCRdb to the RT-PCR reads, yields one record per CDR3 protein. This sample yields 860,000 or so distinct CDR3 sequences, of which roughly 20% are seen a single time; 10% belongs to the top ten. The material sequenced was PBMCs from blood, taken about 5 days after vaccination. The receptors here all came from a man in his fifties or sixties who received an inactivated influenza vaccine.

This chain links TRBV7-2 with TRBJ1-5, with 9 bases matching TRBD1. This CDR3 is built from 16 residues. Germline lookup yields CDR1 SGHTA and CDR2 FQGNSA. J lost 7 bases, V lost 3 bases, and 10 bases had no gene match. CDR3 DNA: TGTGCCAGCAGCTTCAGCACCGGGACAGGGATCCAGCCCCAGCATTTT. Its translation: CASSFSTGTGIQPQHF. Together with reference TRBV7-2 and TRBJ1-5, the CDR3 gives the full variable domain: GAGVSQSPSNKVTEKGKDVELRCDPISGHTALYWYRQSLGQGLEFLIYFQGNSAPDKSGLPSDRFSAERTGGSVSTLTIQRTQQEDSAVYLCASSFSTGTGIQPQHFGDGTRLSIL.

This clonotype was counted many times. This chain connects TRBV10-1 to TRBJ2-2; 11 bases map to TRBD2. CDR1 and CDR2 (germline): WNHNN, SYGVQD (reference sequence). Trimming removed 5 bases from V and 7 bases from J; junction bases left unmatched: 15. The CDR3 totals 18 residues. The CDR3 here is CASSYSVLAGVTIGELFF. The CDR3 nucleotides read TGCGCCAGCAGTTACTCCGTACTAGCGGGGGTTACCATCGGGGAGCTGTTTTTT.

The V gene is TRBV20-1, the J gene TRBJ2-1; D call uncertain. The CDR3 loop spans 9 amino acids. V lost 1 base and J lost 9, with 1 base in between. Germline V gene data show CDR1 as DFQATT and CDR2 as SNEGSKA (reference sequence). The CDR3 protein is CSARAEQFF. The CDR3 coding sequence is TGCAGTGCTAGAGCTGAGCAGTTCTTC.

This clonotype is a singleton in its sample. The chain is built from TRBV3-1 and TRBJ2-1; 8 bases are a match to TRBD2. The CDR3 is 20 amino acids. Germline assignment: CDR1 LGHDT and CDR2 YNNKEL (reference sequence). The junction had 25 bases not matched to a gene; V was cut back by 5 bases and J by 7 bases. CDR3 amino acids: CASSSPPYGGGRSYRNEQFF. The CDR3, as DNA: TGTGCCAGCAGCTCACCTCCTTACGGGGGGGGGCGGTCTTATAGGAATGAGCAGTTCTTC.

The chain is built from TRBV24-1 and TRBJ2-7; D not certain. CDR3 length: 10 residues. V gave up 7 bases and J gave up 6 bases, with 6 bases separating them. In germline, CDR1 is KGHDR, CDR2 SFDVKD. The CDR3 loop is CATSVSEQYF. The CDR3 DNA sequence: TGTGCCACCAGCGTGAGCGAGCAGTACTTC.

The chain joins TRBV7-4 to TRBJ2-1; tentatively, D is TRBD2 (6 bases). This CDR3 has 13 amino acids. CDR1 SGHVT and CDR2 SQSDAQ come from the germline V gene. V gave up 3 bases and J gave up 9 bases, with 12 bases separating them. CDR3 region: CASSFASVGEQFF. In nucleotides, the CDR3 is TGTGCCAGCAGCTTCGCTAGCGTTGGTGAGCAGTTCTTC.

Only a few counts were recorded for this clonotype. J is TRBJ2-1 and V is TRBV4-2; tentative D call: TRBD1 (5 bases). There are 16 residues in the CDR3. Germline V lookup: CDR1 LGHNA, CDR2 YNFKEQ. Between the trimmed V and J ends, which lost 2 bases and 2 bases, there was a span of 13 bases. The DNA for the CDR3 is TGTGCCAGCAGCCAACGGACATCCATAACCTACAATGAGCAGTTCTTC. The encoded protein is CASSQRTSITYNEQFF.

The CDR3 bases are TGTGCCAGCAGTTCCCTAGCGCGGAGACTTGATACGCAGTATTTT. Protein sequence: CASSSLARRLDTQYF. This chain links TRBV12-3 or TRBV12-4 with TRBJ2-3; D perhaps matches TRBD2 (6 bases). The length of the CDR3 is 15 residues. The V end lost 4 bases, the J end lost 6 bases, and 17 bases lay between the germline ends.

This chain joins TRBV28 and TRBJ2-6, with D tentatively TRBD1 (5 bases). Germline loops: CDR1 MDHEN, CDR2 SYDVKM. The CDR3 sequence is 15 residues long. V lost 2 bases and J 2 bases, leaving 7 bases between the germline ends. CDR3 loop: CASSLIRAGANVLTF. The CDR3 DNA reads as TGTGCCAGCAGTTTAATCAGGGCTGGGGCCAACGTCCTGACTTTC.

The V call is TRBV20-1, the J call TRBJ2-7; 10 positions agree with TRBD2. This CDR3 spans 15 amino acids. With V trimmed by 0 bases and J by 3 bases, 5 bases remained unmatched. Germline lookup yields CDR1 DFQATT and CDR2 SNEGSKA (reference sequence). CDR3 in DNA: TGCAGTGCTAGAGATCTAGCGGGGGCTTACTACGAGCAGTACTTC. Translating gives CSARDLAGAYYEQYF.

The chain uses TRBV6-2 or TRBV6-3 and TRBJ2-7; 7 bases align to TRBD1. V gave up 8 bases and J gave up 3 bases; unmatched junction bases: 13. CDR3 length: 15 amino acids. Germline V CDR1 and CDR2: MNHEY, SVGEGT. In DNA form, the CDR3 reads TGTGCCAGCTCGCCTAGGGGACAGATCGACTACGAGCAGTACTTC. Encoded protein: CASSPRGQIDYEQYF.

The CDR3 DNA reads as TGTGCCAGCACTCCCCCAGGTGACAGGAGCTACTACGAGCAGTACTTC. As protein: CASTPPGDRSYYEQYF. This rearrangement joins TRBV12-3 or TRBV12-4 to TRBJ2-7, with D perhaps TRBD1 (6 bases). Trimming cost V 7 bases and J 3 bases, with 22 bases left between them. The CDR3 is 16 residues long.

A few counts support this clonotype. The chain joins TRBV4-3 to TRBJ2-7; D may match TRBD1 or TRBD2 (5 bases each). CDR1 LGHNA and CDR2 YSLEER come from the germline V gene. V was cut by 4 bases and J by 4 bases, with 20 bases left in between. There are 16 residues in the CDR3. The CDR3 reads CASSPGARDSLYEQYF. The CDR3 DNA follows: TGCGCCAGCAGCCCCGGGGCCAGGGATTCCCTTTACGAGCAGTACTTC.

This clonotype was counted between two and nine times. The rearrangement joins TRBV12-3 or TRBV12-4 to TRBJ2-7; 7 nucleotides line up with TRBD1. The CDR3 runs to 13 residues. V trimming: 6 bases; J trimming: 6 bases; junction bases outside the gene matches: 8. CDR3: CASSSQTGVEQYF. The CDR3 nucleotides read TGTGCCAGCAGCTCCCAAACAGGGGTCGAGCAGTACTTC.

The chain carries TRBV24-1 and TRBJ2-6; D is undetermined. CDR1 and CDR2 (germline): KGHDR, SFDVKD. The CDR3 sequence is 15 residues long. Trimming shortened V by 3 bases and J by 2 bases, and 7 bases separated the two germline ends. The CDR3 loop is CATSDTRTGANVLTF. In nucleotides, the CDR3 is TGTGCCACCAGTGATACCCGGACTGGGGCCAACGTCCTGACTTTC.

V usage is TRBV20-1 and J usage is TRBJ2-1; 8 nucleotides line up with TRBD2. Unmatched junction bases numbered 8, after V lost 1 base and J lost 3 bases. There are 16 residues in the CDR3. CDR1 DFQATT and CDR2 SNEGSKA come from the germline V gene (reference sequence). The CDR3 sequence: CSARALSGSSYNEQFF. The CDR3 DNA follows: TGCAGTGCTAGAGCCCTGAGCGGGAGCAGCTACAATGAGCAGTTCTTC.

The chain recombines TRBV6-5 with TRBJ2-7, with 8 bases aligning to TRBD1. Germline assignment: CDR1 MNHEY and CDR2 SVGAGI. V trimming: 2 bases; J trimming: 2 bases; junction bases outside the gene matches: 5. There are 15 residues in the CDR3. For the CDR3, the DNA is TGTGCCAGCAGTTACAGTTCAGGGGGCCCCTACGAGCAGTACTTC. Translating it yields CASSYSSGGPYEQYF.

This chain uses TRBV12-3 or TRBV12-4 with TRBJ2-5; 7 positions agree with TRBD2. The CDR3 loop spans 14 amino acids. V lost 5 bases and J lost 6; bases outside the gene matches: 9. The CDR3 DNA sequence: TGTGCCAGCAGTCCAAGAGCGGGGACCCAGACCCAGTACTTC. The encoded protein is CASSPRAGTQTQYF.